This entry lists 7 T cell receptor beta chains sequenced from one sample in a study of blood T cell repertoires in COVID-19. Measured with immunoSEQ multiplex PCR; TCRdb has only the in-frame clones, and not every one. In the table there are approximately 91,000 clones, roughly three quarters of which are singletons. The sample comprised peripheral blood. These receptor sequences come from a woman of 80 years or more with acute or convalescent COVID-19.

This chain joins TRBV19 and TRBJ2-1; D perhaps matches TRBD2 (5 bases). The CDR3 consists of 16 residues. V lost 1 base to trimming and J lost 1 base, with 11 bases between them. Per the germline V gene, CDR1 is LNHDA and CDR2 is SQIVND (reference sequence). CDR3 residues: CASSIGRETSYNEQFF. In DNA, the CDR3 is TGTGCCAGTAGTATAGGACGGGAAACATCCTACAATGAGCAGTTCTTC.

CDR3 bases: TGTGCCAGCAGCTATACTAGCGTCTCTTACAATGAGCAGTTCTTC. It translates to CASSYTSVSYNEQFF. The genes are TRBV3-1 (or the pseudogene TRBV3-2) and TRBJ2-1; 7 bases align to TRBD2. V lost 5 bases to trimming and J lost 4 bases; unmatched junction nucleotides: 8. The V gene's germline CDR1 is LGHDT and CDR2 YNNKEL (reference sequence). This CDR3 comprises 15 residues.

The chain uses TRBV21-1 and TRBJ1-5; TRBD1, the D gene given by the table, was not confirmed from the DNA. TRBV21-1 is tagged as a pseudogene. The CDR3 consists of 17 residues. The CDR3 reads CASILQGSEYGNQPQHF. CDR3 DNA sequence: TGTGCCAGCATCCTACAGGGTTCAGAATATGGCAATCAGCCCCAGCATTTT.

This clone came up a few times. V usage is TRBV7-2 and J usage is TRBJ1-2; D remains ambiguous. CDR1 is SGHTA and CDR2 is FQGNSA in the germline V gene. The CDR3 has 17 residues. Trimming cost V 1 base and J 0 bases, with 15 bases left between them. The CDR3 nucleotides are TGTGCCAGCAGCTTAGTTTTCGCGGATATCTCTAACTATGGCTACACCTTC. Protein product: CASSLVFADISNYGYTF.

The sample holds many counts of this clone. The chain employs TRBV2 and TRBJ1-6, with TRBD1 matching 8 bases. The J segment lost 6 bases and the V segment lost 4 bases, leaving 5 bases of the junction unmatched. This CDR3 has 15 amino acids. In germline, CDR1 is SNHLY, CDR2 FYNNEI. CDR3 coding DNA: TGTGCCAGCAGTGGTCAGGGGGCAGGTAATTCACCCCTCCACTTT. Translating gives CASSGQGAGNSPLHF.

This clone occurred once. The rearrangement joins TRBV7-2 to TRBJ2-3; TRBD2 is a possible D gene (6 bases). Trimming pared 1 base from V and 2 bases from J, leaving 16 bases between. This CDR3 is built from 17 residues. The germline V gene has CDR1 SGHTA and CDR2 FQGNSA. CDR3 DNA sequence: TGTGCCAGCAGCTTAGAGGGTCGGGGGATCCTCACAGATACGCAGTATTTT. Its protein product is CASSLEGRGILTDTQYF.

The V and J genes are TRBV5-4 and TRBJ2-7; D may be TRBD1 (5 bases). The germline V gene has CDR1 SGHNT and CDR2 YYREEE (reference sequence). CDR3 size: 15 residues. The V end lost 1 base, the J end lost 2 bases, and 13 bases lay between the germline ends. The CDR3: CASSLQGNPPYEQYF. The CDR3, as DNA: TGTGCCAGCAGCTTGCAGGGAAATCCCCCCTACGAGCAGTACTTC.